The source of this TCR beta chain is a study of cytotoxic CD8 clonotypes in ibrutinib-treated CLL. As for the study in general: Productive templates per sample averaged roughly 260,000; productive rearrangements, some 99,000. The study, taken as a whole, reports: Increased clonality at ibrutinib response gave way to a return toward baseline at progression. Samples were collected at differing times from sustained-remission and progressing patients. Baseline clonality, above age-matched healthy donor levels, tracked circulating CD8+ T-cell counts.

The length of the CDR3 is 15 residues. This clone was counted a single time. Antigen: not known. Here immunoSEQ multiplex PCR was the method, and the copy in TCRdb shows in-frame clones only, minus some. Among some 140,000 clones listed, 80% to 95% were seen once. The specimen was PBMCs, collected after 12 months of ibrutinib treatment. The chain combines TRBV21-1 with TRBJ1-1; the D call in the table, TRBD1, was not verified against the DNA. TRBV21-1 is a recognized pseudogene. The sequence came from a human donor with chronic lymphocytic leukemia. CDR3 nucleotides: TGTGCCAGCAACGCACCGGGACAAAAGAACACTGAAGCTTTCTTT. Its translation: CASNAPGQKNTEAFF.